Below, 11 T cell receptor beta chains from the same sample are listed, as sequenced in a study of OX40 agonist ivuxolimab in advanced cancers. The assay was immunoSEQ multiplex PCR, and TCRdb's table has in-frame clones only and misses some. The table has 45,000 to 65,000 clones, roughly four fifths seen once; the top ten hold less than 4%. Specimen: CD4+ or CD8+ T cells sorted from blood, collected in a trial of the OX40 agonist ivuxolimab. Receptors were obtained from an adult with an advanced solid tumor such as melanoma, head and neck, liver or kidney cancer.

J is TRBJ1-1 and V is TRBV5-1, with TRBD1 matching 11 bases. The CDR3 totals 14 residues. Per germline, CDR1 SGHRS and CDR2 YFSETQ. With 3 bases clipped from V and 4 bases from J, the junction kept 2 bases outside the gene matches. The CDR3 coding sequence is TGCGCCAGCAGCTCCGGGACAGGGGGCACTGAAGCTTTCTTT. This translates into CASSSGTGGTEAFF.

The rearrangement uses TRBV27 and TRBJ2-7; a possible D gene is TRBD2 (5 bases). V was trimmed by 2 bases and J by 2 bases, leaving 10 bases between them. The germline CDR1 and CDR2 sequences are MNHEY and SMNVEV (reference sequence). The CDR3 totals 14 residues. In DNA form, the CDR3 reads TGTGCCAGCAGTTTAGGTCGGGGTACCTACGAGCAGTACTTC. Its translation: CASSLGRGTYEQYF.

The chain carries TRBV7-6 and TRBJ2-6; 8 positions agree with TRBD2. Unmatched junction bases numbered 12, after V lost 5 bases and J lost 0 bases. Germline CDR1 reads SGHVS; CDR2 reads FNYEAQ. This CDR3 contains 19 residues. CDR3: CASSQARSGGRSGANVLTF. The CDR3 DNA reads TGTGCCAGCAGCCAAGCCCGGAGCGGGGGACGCTCTGGGGCCAACGTCCTGACTTTC.

This clone was observed a handful of times. The chain carries TRBV11-3 and TRBJ1-1, with a possible D match to TRBD1 (6 bases). The ends were cut back, 5 bases at V and 6 bases at J, with 13 bases in the middle. Per germline, CDR1 SGHNT and CDR2 YENEEA. The CDR3 is 13 residues long. CDR3 amino acids: CASSPGGIAEAFF. The CDR3 DNA reads as TGTGCCAGCAGCCCCGGGGGCATCGCTGAAGCTTTCTTT.

The chain links TRBV11-2 to TRBJ2-5, with TRBD2 matching 9 bases. Germline CDR1 SGHAT, CDR2 FQNNGV. The trim removed 5 bases at V and 1 base at J, leaving 8 bases unmatched. CDR3 length: 16 residues. The DNA of the CDR3 is TGTGCCAGCAGCAGGGATGGGCGGGGGGGCCAAGAGACCCAGTACTTC. Translation: CASSRDGRGGQETQYF.

The chain links TRBV7-2 to TRBJ2-1, with D uncertain. Trimming removed 5 bases at V and 9 bases at J, with 8 bases between. Germline V lookup: CDR1 SGHTA, CDR2 FQGNSA. The CDR3 runs 11 residues. The CDR3 coding sequence is TGTGCCAGCAGCCCCCTCGTTGAGCAGTTCTTC. As protein: CASSPLVEQFF.

This chain connects TRBV10-3 to TRBJ2-3; TRBD2 matches at 8 bases. The CDR3 runs to 19 residues. Germline CDR1 reads ENHRY; CDR2 reads SYGVKD. The V gene end was trimmed by 4 bases and the J gene end by 2 bases; junction bases not matched to a gene: 17. CDR3: CAISARTGGRPGPTDTQYF. The CDR3, as DNA: TGTGCCATCAGTGCTAGGACGGGGGGGCGGCCGGGGCCCACAGATACGCAGTATTTT.

This chain joins TRBV2 and TRBJ2-7, with D perhaps TRBD2 (5 bases). Germline V gene sequence: CDR1 SNHLY, CDR2 FYNNEI. Trimming stripped 10 bases from V and 1 base from J, with 11 bases between. CDR3 size: 12 residues. CDR3 DNA: TGTGCCAACCGAGGGCGTTCCTACGAGCAGTACTTC. Residues: CANRGRSYEQYF.

This clone came up a few times. The chain recombines TRBV29-1 with TRBJ2-1; either TRBD1 or TRBD2 may supply D (5 bases each). The germline V gene has CDR1 SQVTM and CDR2 ANQGSEA. This CDR3 has 16 amino acids. V was cut by 6 bases and J by 0 bases, with 18 bases left in between. The CDR3 nucleotides are TGCAGCGTCCCCCCGTTGGGACGCGGCTCCTACAATGAGCAGTTCTTC. As protein: CSVPPLGRGSYNEQFF.

In DNA form, the CDR3 reads TGTGCCAGCAGCCTTCTAGCGGGGGGTCAAGAGACCCAGTACTTC. As protein: CASSLLAGGQETQYF. V usage is TRBV7-2 and J usage is TRBJ2-5; 11 bases map to TRBD2. Germline lookup yields CDR1 SGHTA and CDR2 FQGNSA. Trimming cost V 5 bases and J 2 bases; bases outside gene matches: 4. The length of the CDR3 is 15 residues.

The chain has TRBV5-6 and TRBJ1-2; D remains unclear. This CDR3 comprises 15 residues. Germline V gives CDR1 SGHDT, CDR2 YYEEEE. V lost 0 bases to trimming and J lost 4 bases, with 13 bases between them. CDR3 nucleotides: TGTGCCAGCAGCTTGGTGACACCCTCCGGCTATGGCTACACCTTC. Its translation is CASSLVTPSGYGYTF.